This T cell receptor beta chain derives from a study of T cell responses to AZD1222 COVID-19 vaccine. Using immunoSEQ multiplex PCR, the repertoire was profiled, and TCRdb retains in-frame clones only, with some absent. Among about 82,000 clones listed, 75% to 90% were seen once. The germline gives CDR1 SGHTA, CDR2 FQGNSA. This CDR3 region has 15 residues. V lost 0 bases to trimming and J lost 4 bases, with 12 bases between them. As to this clone: Its antigen is currently unknown.

General study findings and limits: Regions left unmutated in variants are reportedly the target of nearly half of spike-specific TCRs. Sampling captured repertoires only after the peak T cell response. A mostly white British donor set with more females was recruited, and clonal diversity was possibly underestimated.

The clonotype comes from an adult in good health. The chain links TRBV7-2 to TRBJ1-2; no reliable D call. Sequenced here: peripheral blood, sampled on day 0 of AZD1222 vaccination. CDR3 bases: TGTGCCAGCAGCTTAGCCCGGGGTTCTTTCTATGGCTACACCTTC. Its translation: CASSLARGSFYGYTF. The complete variable domain, with remaining parts taken from reference TRBV7-2 and TRBJ1-2, reads GAGVSQSPSNKVTEKGKDVELRCDPISGHTALYWYRQSLGQGLEFLIYFQGNSAPDKSGLPSDRFSAERTGGSVSTLTIQRTQQEDSAVYLCASSLARGSFYGYTFGSGTRLTVV.